The T cell receptor beta chain under discussion was sequenced for a study of blood T cell repertoires in COVID-19. As for the study in general: T cells, B-cell-depleted T cells, or PBMCs provided the cDNA or gDNA that served as material.

TCRdb's copy holds only in-frame clones and misses some; the assay was immunoSEQ multiplex PCR. The data contain some 210,000 clones, under 90% of them singletons. This clone was seen once. V lost 4 bases to trimming and J lost 1 base; unmatched junction nucleotides: 4. Germline CDR1 is SGHTA and CDR2 is FQGNSA. CDR3 length: 15 amino acids. The origin of this receptor is a man in his 60s who had recovered from COVID-19. This chain links TRBV7-2 with TRBJ1-5; 7 bases line up with TRBD1. The sequencing sample was made of peripheral blood. CDR3 DNA sequence: TGTGCCAGCAGCTACGAGACAGGGAGCAATCAGCCCCAGCATTTT. Encoded protein: CASSYETGSNQPQHF.